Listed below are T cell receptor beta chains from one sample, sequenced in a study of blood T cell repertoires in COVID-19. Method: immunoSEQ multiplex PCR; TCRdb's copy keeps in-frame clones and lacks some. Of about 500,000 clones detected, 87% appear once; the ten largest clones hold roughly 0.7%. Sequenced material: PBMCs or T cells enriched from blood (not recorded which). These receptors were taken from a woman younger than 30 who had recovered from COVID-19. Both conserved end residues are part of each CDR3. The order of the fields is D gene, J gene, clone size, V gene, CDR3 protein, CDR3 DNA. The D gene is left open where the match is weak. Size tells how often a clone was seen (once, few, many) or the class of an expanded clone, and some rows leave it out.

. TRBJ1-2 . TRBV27 CATRGGGFYGYTF TGTGCCACCCGGGGCGGGGGGTTCTATGGCTACACCTTC
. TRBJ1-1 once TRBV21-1 CASSKLPGPATEAFF TGTGCCAGCAGCAAACTCCCGGGTCCTGCCACTGAAGCTTTCTTT
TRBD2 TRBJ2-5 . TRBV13 CASSPSPLAGAETQYF TGTGCCAGCAGCCCGTCTCCCCTAGCGGGGGCGGAGACCCAGTACTTC
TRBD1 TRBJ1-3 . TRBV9 CASSVAGGVGGNTIYF TGTGCCAGCAGCGTAGCAGGGGGCGTTGGTGGAAACACCATATATTTT
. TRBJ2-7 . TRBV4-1 CASSQVSQGSYEQYF TGCGCCAGCAGCCAAGTCAGCCAGGGCTCCTACGAGCAGTACTTC
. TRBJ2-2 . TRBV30 CAWSVGGGELFF TGTGCCTGGAGTGTGGGGGGCGGGGAGCTGTTTTTT
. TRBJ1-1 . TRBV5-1 CASSLGPPEGAFF TGCGCCAGCAGCTTGGGACCTCCAGAGGGAGCTTTCTTT
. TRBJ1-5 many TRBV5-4 CASSRGGEGSNQPQHF TGTGCCAGCAGCCGGGGCGGGGAGGGGAGTAATCAGCCCCAGCATTTT
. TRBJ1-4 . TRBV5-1 CASSNSQGNNEKLFF TGCGCCAGCAGCAACTCACAGGGAAATAATGAAAAACTGTTTTTT
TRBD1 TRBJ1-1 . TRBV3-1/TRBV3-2 CASSQEGTGAHITLNTEAFF TGTGCCAGCAGCCAAGAGGGGACAGGGGCCCACATTACGCTGAACACTGAAGCTTTCTTT
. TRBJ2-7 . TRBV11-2 CASSSLSPEQYF TGTGCCAGCAGCTCATTGAGTCCCGAGCAGTACTTC
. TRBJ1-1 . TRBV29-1 CSSSRDTEAFF TGCAGCTCATCACGGGACACTGAAGCTTTCTTT
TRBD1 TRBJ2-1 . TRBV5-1 CASRSRGQRYNEQFF TGCGCCAGCCGGAGTCGGGGACAGCGGTACAATGAGCAGTTCTTC
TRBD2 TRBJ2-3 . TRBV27 CATTSGGASDTQYF TGTGCCACGACTAGCGGGGGGGCCTCGGATACGCAGTATTTT
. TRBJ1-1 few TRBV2 CASTPHPNTEAFF TGTGCCAGCACCCCACACCCGAACACTGAAGCTTTCTTT
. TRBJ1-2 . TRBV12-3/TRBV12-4 CASSRGLNYGYTF TGTGCCAGCAGTCGGGGTCTAAACTATGGCTACACCTTC
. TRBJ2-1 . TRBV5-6 CASSLVPRDTNEQFF TGTGCCAGCAGCTTAGTCCCCCGGGACACCAATGAGCAGTTCTTC
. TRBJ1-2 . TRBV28 CASSLSVPGKNYGYTF TGTGCCAGCAGTTTATCCGTCCCGGGTAAAAACTATGGCTACACCTTC
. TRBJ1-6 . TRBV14 CASSQDRKSSYNSPLHF TGTGCCAGCAGCCAAGATAGAAAGAGCTCCTATAATTCACCCCTCCACTTT
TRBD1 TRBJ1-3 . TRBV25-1 CASTHGQGDTIYF TGTGCCAGCACACACGGCCAGGGGGACACCATATATTTT
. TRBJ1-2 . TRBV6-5 CASSSPVAGANYGYTF TGTGCCAGCAGTTCGCCTGTAGCGGGGGCTAACTATGGCTACACCTTC
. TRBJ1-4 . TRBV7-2 CASSLRPGIEEKLFF TGTGCCAGCAGCCTAAGACCGGGAATAGAGGAAAAACTGTTTTTT
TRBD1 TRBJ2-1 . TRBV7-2 CASSLQGASNEQFF TGTGCCAGCAGTCTTCAGGGGGCGAGTAATGAGCAGTTCTTC
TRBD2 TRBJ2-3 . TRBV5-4 CASSSGGQSDTQYF TGTGCCAGCAGCTCGGGGGGGCAATCAGATACGCAGTATTTT
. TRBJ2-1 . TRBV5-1 CASSLETRDEQFF TGCGCCAGCAGCTTGGAGACAAGAGATGAGCAGTTCTTC
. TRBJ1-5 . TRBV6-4 CASSKETGDQPQHF TGTGCCAGCAGTAAGGAGACAGGTGATCAGCCCCAGCATTTT
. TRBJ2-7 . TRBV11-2 CASTWMGHGHYEQYF TGTGCCAGCACTTGGATGGGACATGGTCACTACGAGCAGTACTTC
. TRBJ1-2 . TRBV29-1 CSASPPTGSGYGYTF TGCAGCGCCTCTCCGCCGACAGGCAGCGGCTATGGCTACACCTTC
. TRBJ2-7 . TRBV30 CAWTGYNGGSYEQYF TGTGCCTGGACAGGGTACAATGGAGGGTCCTACGAGCAGTACTTC
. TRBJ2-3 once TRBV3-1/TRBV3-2 CASSRRGRGIDTQYF TGTGCCAGCTCTCGGCGGGGGCGGGGTATAGATACGCAGTATTTT
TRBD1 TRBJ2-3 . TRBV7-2 CASSLVSGGLSTDTQYF TGTGCCAGCAGCTTAGTCTCAGGGGGCCTTAGCACAGATACGCAGTATTTT
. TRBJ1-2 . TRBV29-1 CSVGGRGESPGGYTF TGCAGCGTTGGCGGAAGAGGAGAGTCCCCCGGGGGCTACACCTTC
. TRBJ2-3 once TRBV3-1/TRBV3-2 CASSHLRADTQYF TGTGCCAGCAGCCACCTCAGGGCAGATACGCAGTATTTT
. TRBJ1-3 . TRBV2 CASSVSGRGNTIYF TGTGCCAGCAGTGTCTCGGGTAGGGGAAACACCATATATTTT
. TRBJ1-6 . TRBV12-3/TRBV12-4 CASSHTNSPLHF TGTGCCAGCAGCCACACTAATTCACCCCTCCACTTT
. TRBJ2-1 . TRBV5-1 CASSTSGDEQFF TGCGCCAGCTCCACCTCGGGGGATGAGCAGTTCTTC
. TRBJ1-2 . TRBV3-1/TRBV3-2 CASSHDRGYGYTF TGTGCCAGCAGCCACGATAGAGGGTATGGCTACACCTTC
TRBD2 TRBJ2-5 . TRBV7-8 CATVDGTSGGVETQYF TGTGCCACCGTCGACGGGACTAGCGGGGGGGTGGAGACCCAGTACTTC
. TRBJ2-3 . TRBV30 CACAPLRDTQYF TGTGCCTGCGCTCCCCTCCGGGATACGCAGTATTTT
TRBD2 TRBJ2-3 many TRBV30 CAWSVSSSGGTNTQYF TGTGCCTGGAGTGTAAGTTCTAGCGGGGGGACGAATACGCAGTATTTT
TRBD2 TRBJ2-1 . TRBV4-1 CASSQELRGGENEQFF TGCGCCAGCAGCCAAGAACTGCGGGGGGGCGAAAATGAGCAGTTCTTC
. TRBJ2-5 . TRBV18 CASSPPQQETQYF TGTGCCAGCTCACCACCGCAGCAAGAGACCCAGTACTTC
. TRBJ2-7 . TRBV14 CASSQDGGLYEQYF TGTGCCAGCAGCCAAGACGGCGGTCTTTACGAGCAGTACTTC
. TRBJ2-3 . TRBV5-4 CASSPGLRTDDTQYF TGTGCCAGCAGCCCGGGACTCCGGACCGACGATACGCAGTATTTT
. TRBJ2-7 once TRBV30 CAWRGGSYEQYF TGTGCCTGGAGGGGGGGCTCCTACGAGCAGTACTTC
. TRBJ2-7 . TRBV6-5 CASSLAGWAEQYF TGTGCCAGCAGTCTCGCGGGGTGGGCCGAGCAGTACTTC
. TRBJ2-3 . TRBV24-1 CATSVIGGDTQYF TGTGCCACCAGTGTCATCGGGGGAGATACGCAGTATTTT
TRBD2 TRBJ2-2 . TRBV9 CASSPKTSGGTGELFF TGTGCCAGCAGCCCTAAGACTAGCGGGGGAACCGGGGAGCTGTTTTTT
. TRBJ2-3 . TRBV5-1 CASSLDPGDTQYF TGCGCCAGCAGCTTGGACCCCGGAGATACGCAGTATTTT
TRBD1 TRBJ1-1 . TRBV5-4 CASSTDRAVTEAFF TGTGCCAGCAGCACTGACAGGGCAGTAACGGAAGCTTTCTTT
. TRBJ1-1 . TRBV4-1 CASSQSDGGTEAFF TGCGCCAGCAGCCAAAGTGACGGGGGGACTGAAGCTTTCTTT
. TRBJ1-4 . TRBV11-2 CASSPGRGLDEKLFF TGTGCCAGCAGCCCGGGGCGGGGGCTGGATGAAAAACTGTTTTTT
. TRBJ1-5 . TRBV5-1 CASSLDGGSNQPQHF TGCGCCAGCAGCTTGGACGGGGGTAGCAATCAGCCCCAGCATTTT
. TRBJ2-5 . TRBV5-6 CASSYGLYQETQYF TGTGCCAGCAGTTATGGACTCTACCAAGAGACCCAGTACTTC
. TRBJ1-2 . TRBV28 CASSFMGREGYTF TGTGCCAGCAGTTTTATGGGCCGGGAAGGCTACACCTTC